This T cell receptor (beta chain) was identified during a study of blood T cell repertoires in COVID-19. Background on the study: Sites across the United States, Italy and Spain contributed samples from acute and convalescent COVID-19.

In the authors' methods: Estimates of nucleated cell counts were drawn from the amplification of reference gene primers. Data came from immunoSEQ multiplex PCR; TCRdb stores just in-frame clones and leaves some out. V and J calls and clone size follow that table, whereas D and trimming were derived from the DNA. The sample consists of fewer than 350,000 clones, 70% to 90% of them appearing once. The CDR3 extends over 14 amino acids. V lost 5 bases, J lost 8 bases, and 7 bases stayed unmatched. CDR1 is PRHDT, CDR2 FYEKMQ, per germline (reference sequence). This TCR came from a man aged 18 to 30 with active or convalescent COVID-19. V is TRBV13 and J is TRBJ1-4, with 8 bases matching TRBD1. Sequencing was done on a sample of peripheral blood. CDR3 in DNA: TGTGCCAGCAGCACACGGACAGGGTGGGAAAAACTGTTTTTT. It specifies CASSTRTGWEKLFF.